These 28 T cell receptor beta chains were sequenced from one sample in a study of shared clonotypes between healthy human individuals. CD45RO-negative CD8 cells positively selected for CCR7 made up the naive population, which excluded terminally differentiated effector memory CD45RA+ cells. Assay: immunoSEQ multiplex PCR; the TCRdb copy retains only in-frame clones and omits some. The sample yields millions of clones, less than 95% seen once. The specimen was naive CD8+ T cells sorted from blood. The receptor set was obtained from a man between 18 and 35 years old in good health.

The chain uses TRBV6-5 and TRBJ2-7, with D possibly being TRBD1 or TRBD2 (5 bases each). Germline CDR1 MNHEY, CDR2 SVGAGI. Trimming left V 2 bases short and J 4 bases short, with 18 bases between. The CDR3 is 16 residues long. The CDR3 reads CASSYLPGGGGYEQYF. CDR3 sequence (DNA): TGTGCCAGCAGTTACCTCCCTGGAGGTGGGGGATACGAGCAGTACTTC.

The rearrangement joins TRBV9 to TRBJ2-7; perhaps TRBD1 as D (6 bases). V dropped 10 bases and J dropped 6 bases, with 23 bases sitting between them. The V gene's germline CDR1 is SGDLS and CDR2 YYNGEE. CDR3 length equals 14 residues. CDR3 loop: CADQLTGNPSEQYF. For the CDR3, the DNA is TGTGCCGACCAGCTTACAGGGAACCCCAGCGAGCAGTACTTC. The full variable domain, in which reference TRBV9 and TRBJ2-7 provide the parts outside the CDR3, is DSGVTQTPKHLITATGQRVTLRCSPRSGDLSVYWYQQSLDQGLQFLIQYYNGEERAKGNILERFSAQQFPDLHSELNLSSLELGDSALYFCADQLTGNPSEQYFGPGTRLTVT.

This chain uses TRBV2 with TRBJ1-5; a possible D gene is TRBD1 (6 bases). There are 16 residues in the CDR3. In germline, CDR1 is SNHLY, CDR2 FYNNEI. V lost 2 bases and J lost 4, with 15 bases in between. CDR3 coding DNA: TGTGCCAGCAGTGAAATGTGGGACATAAGGAATCAGCCCCAGCATTTT. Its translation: CASSEMWDIRNQPQHF.

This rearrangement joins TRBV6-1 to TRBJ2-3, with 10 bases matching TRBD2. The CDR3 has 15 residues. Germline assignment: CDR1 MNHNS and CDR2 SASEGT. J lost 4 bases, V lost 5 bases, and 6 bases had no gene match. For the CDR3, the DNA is TGTGCCAGCAGTTGGCCAGCGGGAGGGCCAGATACGCAGTATTTT. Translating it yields CASSWPAGGPDTQYF.

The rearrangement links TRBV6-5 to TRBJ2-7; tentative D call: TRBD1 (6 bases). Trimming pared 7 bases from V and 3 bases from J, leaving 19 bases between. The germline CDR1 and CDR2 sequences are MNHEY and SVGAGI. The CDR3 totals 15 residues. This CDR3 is CASTAGQGSRYEQYF. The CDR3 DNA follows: TGTGCCAGCACCGCAGGCCAGGGGTCACGCTACGAGCAGTACTTC.

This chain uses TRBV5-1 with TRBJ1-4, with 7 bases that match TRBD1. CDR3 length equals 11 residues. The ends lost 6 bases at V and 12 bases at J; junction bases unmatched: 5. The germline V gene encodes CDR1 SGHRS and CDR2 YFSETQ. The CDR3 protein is CASTLTGELFF. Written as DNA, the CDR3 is TGCGCCAGCACCCTCACAGGGGAACTGTTTTTT.

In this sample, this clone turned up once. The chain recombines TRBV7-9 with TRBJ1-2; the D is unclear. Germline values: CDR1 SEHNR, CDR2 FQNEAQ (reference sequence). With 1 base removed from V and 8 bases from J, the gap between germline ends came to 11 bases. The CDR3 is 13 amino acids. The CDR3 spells CASSLETLWGYTF. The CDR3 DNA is TGTGCCAGCAGCTTAGAAACTCTCTGGGGCTACACCTTC.

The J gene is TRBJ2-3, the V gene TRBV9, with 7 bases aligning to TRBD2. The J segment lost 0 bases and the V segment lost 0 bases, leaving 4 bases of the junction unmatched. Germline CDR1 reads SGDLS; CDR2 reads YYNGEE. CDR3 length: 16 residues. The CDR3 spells CASSVVVGGSTDTQYF. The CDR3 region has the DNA TGTGCCAGCAGCGTAGTTGTGGGGGGGAGCACAGATACGCAGTATTTT.

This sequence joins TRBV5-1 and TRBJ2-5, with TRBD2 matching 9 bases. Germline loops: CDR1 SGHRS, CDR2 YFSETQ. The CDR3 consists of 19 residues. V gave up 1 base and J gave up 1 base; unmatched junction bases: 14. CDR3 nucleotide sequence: TGCGCCAGCAGCTTGCTTGCGGGGGGGGCCTTGGGACTCCAAGAGACCCAGTACTTC. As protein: CASSLLAGGALGLQETQYF.

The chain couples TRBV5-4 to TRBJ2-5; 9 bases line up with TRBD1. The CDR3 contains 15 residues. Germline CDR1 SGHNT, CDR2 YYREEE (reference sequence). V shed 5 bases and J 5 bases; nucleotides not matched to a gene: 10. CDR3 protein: CASSRRQGGVETQYF. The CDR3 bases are TGTGCCAGCAGTCGAAGACAGGGGGGGGTTGAGACCCAGTACTTC.

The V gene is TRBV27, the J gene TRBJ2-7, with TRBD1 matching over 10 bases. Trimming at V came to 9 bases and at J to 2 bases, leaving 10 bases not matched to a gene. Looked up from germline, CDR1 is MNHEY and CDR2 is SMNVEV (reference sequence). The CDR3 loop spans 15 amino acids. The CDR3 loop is CASHSGTGVPYEQYF. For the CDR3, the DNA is TGTGCCAGTCACAGCGGGACAGGGGTACCCTACGAGCAGTACTTC.

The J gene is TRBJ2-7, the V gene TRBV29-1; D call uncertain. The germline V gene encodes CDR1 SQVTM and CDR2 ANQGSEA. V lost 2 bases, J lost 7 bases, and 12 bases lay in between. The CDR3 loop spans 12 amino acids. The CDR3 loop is CSVESNTREQYF. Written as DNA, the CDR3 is TGCAGCGTTGAATCGAACACGCGGGAGCAGTACTTC.

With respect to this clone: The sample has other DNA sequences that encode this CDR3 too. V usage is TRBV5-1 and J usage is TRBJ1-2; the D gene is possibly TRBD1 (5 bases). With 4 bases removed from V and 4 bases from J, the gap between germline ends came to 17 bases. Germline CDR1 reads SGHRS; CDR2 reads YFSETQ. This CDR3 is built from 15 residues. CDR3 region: CASSPHRGSGYGYTF. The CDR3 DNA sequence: TGCGCCAGCAGCCCCCATCGGGGGTCGGGCTATGGCTACACCTTC.

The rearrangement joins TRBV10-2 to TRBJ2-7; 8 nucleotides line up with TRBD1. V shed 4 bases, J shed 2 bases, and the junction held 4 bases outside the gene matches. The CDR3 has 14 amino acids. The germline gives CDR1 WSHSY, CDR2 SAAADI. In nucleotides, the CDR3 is TGCGCCAGCAGTGGGGGACAGGCAGCCTACGAGCAGTACTTC. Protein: CASSGGQAAYEQYF.

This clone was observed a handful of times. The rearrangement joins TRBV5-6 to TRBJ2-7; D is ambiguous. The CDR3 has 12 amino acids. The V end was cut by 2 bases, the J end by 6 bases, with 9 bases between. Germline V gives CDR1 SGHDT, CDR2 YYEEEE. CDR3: CASSFLNREQYF. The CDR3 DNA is TGTGCCAGCAGCTTCCTCAATCGCGAGCAGTACTTC.

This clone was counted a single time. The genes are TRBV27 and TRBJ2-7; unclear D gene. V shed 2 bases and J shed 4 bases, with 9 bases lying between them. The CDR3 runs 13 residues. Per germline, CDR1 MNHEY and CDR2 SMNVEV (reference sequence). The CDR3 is CASSLQPKYEQYF. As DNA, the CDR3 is TGTGCCAGCAGTTTACAACCAAAATACGAGCAGTACTTC.

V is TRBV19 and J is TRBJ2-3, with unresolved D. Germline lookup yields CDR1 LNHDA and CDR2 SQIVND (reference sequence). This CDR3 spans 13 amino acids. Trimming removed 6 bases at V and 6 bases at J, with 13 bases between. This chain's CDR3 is CASSPSWADTQYF. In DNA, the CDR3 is TGTGCCAGTAGCCCCAGTTGGGCGGATACGCAGTATTTT.

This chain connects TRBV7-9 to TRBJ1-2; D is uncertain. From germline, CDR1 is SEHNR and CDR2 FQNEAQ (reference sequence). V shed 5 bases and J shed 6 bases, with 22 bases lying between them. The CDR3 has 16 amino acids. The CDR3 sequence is CASSERGLSADHGYTF. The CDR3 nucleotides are TGTGCCAGCAGCGAACGGGGATTATCGGCGGACCATGGCTACACCTTC.

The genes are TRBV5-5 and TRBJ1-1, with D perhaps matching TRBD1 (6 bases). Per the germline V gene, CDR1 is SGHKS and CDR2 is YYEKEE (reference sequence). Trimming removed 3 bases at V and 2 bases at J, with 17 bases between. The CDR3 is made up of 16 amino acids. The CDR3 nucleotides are TGTGCCAGCAGCTCGTACGCACAGGGCTTCAACACTGAAGCTTTCTTT. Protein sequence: CASSSYAQGFNTEAFF.

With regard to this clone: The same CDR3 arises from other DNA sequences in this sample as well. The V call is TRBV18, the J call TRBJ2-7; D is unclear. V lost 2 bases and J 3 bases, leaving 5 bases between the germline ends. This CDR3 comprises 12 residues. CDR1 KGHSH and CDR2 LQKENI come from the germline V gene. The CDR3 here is CASSPSNYEQYF. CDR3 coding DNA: TGTGCCAGCTCACCATCGAACTACGAGCAGTACTTC.

This CDR3 reads CASSERQGLINQPQHF. The CDR3 DNA is TGTGCCAGCAGCGAGAGACAGGGTTTAATTAATCAGCCCCAGCATTTT. The V gene is TRBV5-8, the J gene TRBJ1-5, with TRBD1 matching over 7 bases. The CDR3 contains 16 residues. Per germline, CDR1 SGHTS and CDR2 YDEGEE. The V and J ends lost 4 bases and 4 bases, in that order; junction bases with no gene match: 11.

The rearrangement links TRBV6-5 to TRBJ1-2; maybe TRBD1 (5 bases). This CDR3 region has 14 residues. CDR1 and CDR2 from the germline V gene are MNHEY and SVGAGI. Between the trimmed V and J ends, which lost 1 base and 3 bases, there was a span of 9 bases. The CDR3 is CASSYYPRDYGYTF. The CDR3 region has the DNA TGTGCCAGCAGTTACTACCCCAGGGACTATGGCTACACCTTC.

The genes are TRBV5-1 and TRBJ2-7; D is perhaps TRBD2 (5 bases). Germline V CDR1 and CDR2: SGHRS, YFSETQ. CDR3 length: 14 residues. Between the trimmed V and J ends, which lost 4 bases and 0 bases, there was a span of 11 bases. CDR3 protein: CASSPWERSYEQYF. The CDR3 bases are TGCGCCAGCAGCCCTTGGGAGCGCTCCTACGAGCAGTACTTC.

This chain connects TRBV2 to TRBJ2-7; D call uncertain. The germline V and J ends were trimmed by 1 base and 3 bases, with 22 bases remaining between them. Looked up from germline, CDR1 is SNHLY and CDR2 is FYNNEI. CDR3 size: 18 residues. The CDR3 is CASSEEHRTGDWGYEQYF. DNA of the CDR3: TGTGCCAGCAGTGAAGAGCACCGGACGGGCGATTGGGGCTACGAGCAGTACTTC.

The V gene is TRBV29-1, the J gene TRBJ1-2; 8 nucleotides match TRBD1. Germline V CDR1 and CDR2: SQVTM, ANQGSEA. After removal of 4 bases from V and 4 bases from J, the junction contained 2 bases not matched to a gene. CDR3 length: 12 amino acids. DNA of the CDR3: TGCAGCGTTGCAGGGGGCAGCTATGGCTACACCTTC. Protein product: CSVAGGSYGYTF.

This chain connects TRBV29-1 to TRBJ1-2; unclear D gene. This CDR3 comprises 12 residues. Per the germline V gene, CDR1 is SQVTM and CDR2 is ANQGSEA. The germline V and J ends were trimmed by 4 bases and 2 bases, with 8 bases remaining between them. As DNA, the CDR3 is TGCAGCGTTGTACCGCCGAACTATGGCTACACCTTC. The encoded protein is CSVVPPNYGYTF.

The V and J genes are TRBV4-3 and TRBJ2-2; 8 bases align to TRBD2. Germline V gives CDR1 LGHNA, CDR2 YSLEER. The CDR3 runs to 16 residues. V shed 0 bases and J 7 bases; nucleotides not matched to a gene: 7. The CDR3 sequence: CASSQDWSGSHGELFF. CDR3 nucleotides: TGCGCCAGCAGCCAAGATTGGAGCGGGAGTCACGGGGAGCTGTTTTTT.

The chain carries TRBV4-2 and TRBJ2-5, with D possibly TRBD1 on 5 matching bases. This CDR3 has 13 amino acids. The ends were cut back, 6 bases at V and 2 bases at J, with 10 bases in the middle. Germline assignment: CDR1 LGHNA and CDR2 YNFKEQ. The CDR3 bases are TGTGCCAGCAGACAACAGGATCAAGAGACCCAGTACTTC. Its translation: CASRQQDQETQYF.